Each of the 8 T cell receptor beta chains below was sequenced from the same sample in a study of T cells expressing NK-cell markers. TCRdb reprocessed the 5' RACE reads and reports one entry per CDR3 protein, with no DNA. The listing contains a few hundred thousand distinct CDR3 sequences. Source material: blood T cells: a sorted CD56 or NKG2C T cell subset, CD4+ or CD8+ T cells, or bulk PBMC T cells (not recorded which). These receptor sequences come from a man aged 18-75 years in good health.

The V and J genes are TRBV12-3 or TRBV12-4 and TRBJ1-1; without DNA, the TCRdb call of TRBD1 cannot be checked. The length of the CDR3 is 12 residues. CDR3: CASRHGQVEAFF.

V gene TRBV6-2 or TRBV6-3 combines with J gene TRBJ1-1. Germline V gives CDR1 MNHEY, CDR2 SVGEGT. This CDR3 has 15 amino acids. The CDR3: CASSYSGRGNTEAFF.

J is TRBJ2-3 and V is TRBV20-1; TCRdb picks TRBD2, but there is no DNA to check that call. The germline CDR1 and CDR2 sequences are DFQATT and SNEGSKA (reference sequence). The CDR3 is 18 amino acids. CDR3 protein: CSAREIPTSGVYTDTQYF.

The chain carries TRBV14 and TRBJ1-1; the TRBD1 assignment by TCRdb is unverifiable without DNA. Germline CDR1 is SGHDN and CDR2 is FVKESK. The CDR3 consists of 15 residues. CDR3 amino acids: CASSRKLGTWTEAFF. The whole variable domain, remainder taken from reference TRBV14 and TRBJ1-1, is EAGVTQFPSHSVIEKGQTVTLRCDPISGHDNLYWYRRVMGKEIKFLLHFVKESKQDESGMPNNRFLAERTGGTYSTLKVQPAELEDSGVYFCASSRKLGTWTEAFFGQGTRLTVV.

The J gene is TRBJ2-7, the V gene TRBV10-3. The CDR3 is 13 amino acids. Germline lookup yields CDR1 ENHRY and CDR2 SYGVKD. The CDR3 sequence: CAISESVSYEQYF.

The chain uses TRBV20-1 and TRBJ2-7; TCRdb selects TRBD1, and the lack of DNA leaves this call unchecked. This CDR3 has 14 amino acids. Germline V gene data show CDR1 as DFQATT and CDR2 as SNEGSKA (reference sequence). CDR3 residues: CSAVRQFLDYEQYF.

The chain joins TRBV2 to TRBJ2-1; TCRdb designates TRBD2, a call that cannot be tested without DNA. The CDR3 runs to 11 residues. In germline, CDR1 is SNHLY, CDR2 FYNNEI. The CDR3 sequence: CARRLATEQFF.

The chain combines TRBV12-3 or TRBV12-4 with TRBJ1-1. There are 16 residues in the CDR3. The CDR3 loop is CASSLISSGGPTEAFF.